The 27 T cell receptor beta chains listed next were all sequenced from one sample in a study of regulatory T cells in long-lasting Graves disease. Regarding time point: newly diagnosed GD, antithyroid drugs for less than 3 months. Extracted PBMC RNA gave rise to the TCR library. TCR beta libraries were built with iRepertoire HTBI primers and Arm-PCR of CDR3 regions. TCRdb passed the multiplex PCR reads through MiXCR, listing each CDR3 protein once. The sample holds roughly 420,000 distinct CDR3 sequences, about a sixth seen once. These data also formed part of another study, on T cells in Graves' hyperthyroidism and ophthalmopathy.

The starting material was peripheral blood mononuclear cells (PBMCs), obtained at new diagnosis, from a patient treated with antithyroid drugs. These receptors came from a woman between 18 and 30 years old with Graves disease.

This clonotype was picked up many times. The genes are TRBV6-5 and TRBJ2-1; D possibly corresponds to TRBD1 (5 bases). V was pared by 2 bases and J by 7 bases, with 15 bases between. Germline CDR1 MNHEY, CDR2 SVGAGI. The CDR3 runs to 15 residues. This CDR3 is CASSYRTPSVNEQFF. CDR3 nucleotide sequence: TGTGCCAGCAGTTACCGGACACCTTCGGTGAATGAGCAGTTCTTC.

Ten or more counts support this clonotype. The genes are TRBV12-3 or TRBV12-4 and TRBJ2-2, with D possibly TRBD1 on 6 matching bases. The CDR3 is 12 amino acids. The V and J ends lost 6 bases and 4 bases respectively, with 6 bases between them. The CDR3 coding sequence is TGTGCCAGCAGGGACAGCACCGGGGAGCTGTTTTTT. It codes for CASRDSTGELFF.

The V and J genes are TRBV12-3 or TRBV12-4 and TRBJ2-3; D remains ambiguous. The CDR3 sequence is 11 residues long. Trimming cost V 6 bases and J 6 bases, with 7 bases left between them. The CDR3 nucleotides read TGTGCCAGCAGAGTATCGGATACGCAGTATTTT. Protein sequence: CASRVSDTQYF.

V usage is TRBV7-2 and J usage is TRBJ2-2, with 7 bases matching TRBD2. The CDR3 contains 13 residues. The germline CDR1 and CDR2 sequences are SGHTA and FQGNSA. Losses at the gene ends were 6 bases for V and 6 bases for J; bases not matched to a gene: 4. This CDR3 reads CASRLTSAGELFF. Here the CDR3 DNA reads TGTGCCAGCAGACTAACTAGCGCCGGGGAGCTGTTTTTT.

V is TRBV6-1 and J is TRBJ1-5; 9 nucleotides align to TRBD1. Germline loops: CDR1 MNHNS, CDR2 SASEGT. After removal of 6 bases from V and 0 bases from J, the junction contained 15 bases not matched to a gene. The CDR3 contains 19 residues. CDR3 coding DNA: TGTGCCAGCAGCGCGCTTGTGGACAGGGGTTTTAATAGCAATCAGCCCCAGCATTTT. The encoded protein is CASSALVDRGFNSNQPQHF.

The V and J genes are TRBV5-4 and TRBJ2-5; tentatively, D is TRBD1 or TRBD2 (5 bases each). V was clipped by 2 bases and J by 1 base, with 18 bases between them. The CDR3 has 17 residues. Germline CDR1 reads SGHNT; CDR2 reads YYREEE (reference sequence). For the CDR3, the DNA is TGTGCCAGCAGCTTCGAACCAGGGTGGGGGTTCCAAGAGACCCAGTACTTC. This encodes CASSFEPGWGFQETQYF. Full variable domain (outside the CDR3, taken from reference TRBV5-4 and TRBJ2-5): ETGVTQSPTHLIKTRGQQVTLRCSSQSGHNTVSWYQQALGQGPQFIFQYYREEENGRGNFPPRFSGLQFPNYSSELNVNALELDDSALYLCASSFEPGWGFQETQYFGPGTRLLVL.

This rearrangement joins TRBV9 to TRBJ2-3; 7 bases agree with TRBD2. Trimming cost V 3 bases and J 3 bases; bases outside gene matches: 10. Per the germline V gene, CDR1 is SGDLS and CDR2 is YYNGEE. CDR3 length: 16 amino acids. The CDR3 loop is CASSDTSAKVTDTQYF. CDR3 DNA sequence: TGTGCCAGCAGCGACACTAGCGCCAAGGTGACAGATACGCAGTATTTT.

There are many counts of this clonotype. The genes are TRBV7-2 and TRBJ1-5, with D possibly being TRBD1 (5 bases). This CDR3 has 14 residues. CDR1 and CDR2 from the germline V gene are SGHTA and FQGNSA. V was pared by 5 bases and J by 4 bases, with 12 bases between. Here the CDR3 reads CASSRDGTNQPQHF. The CDR3 DNA sequence: TGTGCCAGCAGCCGGGACGGAACAAATCAGCCCCAGCATTTT. Full variable domain (outside the CDR3, taken from reference TRBV7-2 and TRBJ1-5): GAGVSQSPSNKVTEKGKDVELRCDPISGHTALYWYRQSLGQGLEFLIYFQGNSAPDKSGLPSDRFSAERTGGSVSTLTIQRTQQEDSAVYLCASSRDGTNQPQHFGDGTRLSIL.

The chain employs TRBV24-1 and TRBJ2-7; D may be TRBD2 (6 bases). V lost 4 bases and J lost 7, with 19 bases in between. The CDR3 sequence is 15 residues long. The germline gives CDR1 KGHDR, CDR2 SFDVKD. CDR3 amino acids: CATSDPRRVPVEQYF. The CDR3 nucleotides read TGTGCCACCAGTGACCCACGGAGGGTGCCGGTGGAGCAGTACTTC.

This clonotype has ten or more counts. The rearrangement links TRBV2 to TRBJ1-4, with no clear D. V dropped 6 bases and J dropped 2 bases, with 16 bases sitting between them. This CDR3 contains 16 residues. The germline V gene encodes CDR1 SNHLY and CDR2 FYNNEI. The CDR3 sequence: CASSPLLTLTNEKLFF. CDR3 DNA sequence: TGTGCCAGCAGCCCTTTGTTAACGCTGACTAATGAAAAACTGTTTTTT. Looking up the rest from reference TRBV2 and TRBJ1-4 gives the full variable domain: EPEVTQTPSHQVTQMGQEVILRCVPISNHLYFYWYRQILGQKVEFLVSFYNNEISEKSEIFDDQFSVERPDGSNFTLKIRSTKLEDSAMYFCASSPLLTLTNEKLFFGSGTQLSVL.

This clonotype was detected ten times or more. This chain links TRBV2 with TRBJ2-5; D perhaps matches TRBD2 (6 bases). This CDR3 is built from 13 residues. Per the germline V gene, CDR1 is SNHLY and CDR2 is FYNNEI. The V gene lost 4 bases and the J gene lost 7 bases, with 13 bases spanning the gap. The CDR3 spells CASSGEGLGTQYF. The CDR3 DNA follows: TGTGCCAGCAGTGGTGAGGGACTGGGGACCCAGTACTTC.

There are many counts of this clonotype. This sequence joins TRBV28 and TRBJ2-3; D may be TRBD2 (6 bases). The CDR3 contains 12 residues. Trimming took off 6 bases at V and 9 bases at J, with 13 bases between the two ends. CDR1 MDHEN and CDR2 SYDVKM come from the germline V gene. CDR3 sequence (DNA): TGTGCCAGCAGCCAGCTTGGGGGGACGCAGTATTTT. This translates into CASSQLGGTQYF. Full variable domain (missing parts from reference TRBV28 and TRBJ2-3): DVKVTQSSRYLVKRTGEKVFLECVQDMDHENMFWYRQDPGLGLRLIYFSYDVKMKEKGDIPEGYSVSREKKERFSLILESASTNQTSMYLCASSQLGGTQYFGPGTRLTVL.

This clonotype was counted ten times or more. The chain carries TRBV28 and TRBJ2-7, with a tentative D call TRBD1 (6 bases). With 3 bases removed from V and 3 bases from J, the gap between germline ends came to 12 bases. Looked up from germline, CDR1 is MDHEN and CDR2 is SYDVKM. The CDR3 runs 14 residues. The DNA of the CDR3 is TGTGCCAGCAGTTTTTTTAAAGGGGGCTACGAGCAGTACTTC. Amino acid sequence: CASSFFKGGYEQYF. The full variable domain, its missing parts supplied by reference TRBV28 and TRBJ2-7, is DVKVTQSSRYLVKRTGEKVFLECVQDMDHENMFWYRQDPGLGLRLIYFSYDVKMKEKGDIPEGYSVSREKKERFSLILESASTNQTSMYLCASSFFKGGYEQYFGPGTRLTVT.

This clonotype has a count of ten or more. The chain carries TRBV12-3 or TRBV12-4 and TRBJ2-3; D is undetermined. V was clipped by 3 bases and J by 3 bases, with 4 bases between them. The CDR3 covers 12 residues. CDR3 protein: CASSFDTDTQYF. The CDR3 DNA is TGTGCCAGCAGTTTTGATACAGATACGCAGTATTTT.

This clonotype was recorded many times. The V and J genes are TRBV29-1 and TRBJ2-5, with D maybe TRBD2 (5 bases). The CDR3 extends over 12 amino acids. Germline V lookup: CDR1 SQVTM, CDR2 ANQGSEA. V lost 4 bases and J 2 bases, leaving 8 bases between the germline ends. The DNA for the CDR3 is TGCAGCGTTGGAGGGCCTCAAGAGACCCAGTACTTC. Its protein product is CSVGGPQETQYF.

Of note for this clonotype: Germline is not matched at one junction end, which may reflect a read error. The rearrangement links TRBV5-1 to TRBJ1-1; TRBD1 matches 12 bases. Per germline, CDR1 SGHRS and CDR2 YFSETQ. This CDR3 is built from 16 residues. CDR3 amino acids: CASGLGQGAGTTEAFF. The DNA for the CDR3 is TGCGCCAGCGGCTTGGGACAGGGGGCGGGGACCACTGAAGCTTTCTTT.

This clonotype was seen many times. The V and J genes are TRBV6-2 or TRBV6-3 and TRBJ2-1, with TRBD2 as a possible D gene (6 bases). Trimming pared 8 bases from V and 5 bases from J, leaving 16 bases between. CDR1 is MNHEY and CDR2 is SVGEGT in the germline V gene. The CDR3 spans 14 residues. Here the CDR3 DNA reads TGTGCCAGCCGAGTTGGAGGGTCCAACAATGAGCAGTTCTTC. This encodes CASRVGGSNNEQFF.

At least ten counts were recorded for this clonotype. The chain has TRBV25-1 and TRBJ2-1; 8 nucleotides line up with TRBD1. This CDR3 contains 15 residues. Germline lookup yields CDR1 MGHDK and CDR2 SYGVNS. Trimming took 7 bases from V and 5 from J; bases not matched to a gene: 10. CDR3 sequence (DNA): TGTGCCAGCAAAAGTATAGGGACAGGTCACAATGAGCAGTTCTTC. Translation: CASKSIGTGHNEQFF.

The chain uses TRBV20-1 and TRBJ1-3; D unclear. Germline V lookup: CDR1 DFQATT, CDR2 SNEGSKA (reference sequence). CDR3 length: 14 residues. Trimming pared 1 base from V and 5 bases from J, leaving 12 bases between. CDR3 DNA sequence: TGCAGTGCTAGAGTTGGCAGCCTGCGAAACACCATATATTTT. This codes for CSARVGSLRNTIYF.

The sample holds a few counts of this clonotype. The genes are TRBV10-3 and TRBJ2-1; 13 bases map to TRBD2. The CDR3 is 16 amino acids. J lost 7 bases, V lost 1 base, and 4 bases had no gene match. Germline-derived CDR1 and CDR2 are ENHRY and SYGVKD. The CDR3, as DNA: TGTGCCATCAGTGAGTTGAGGGGACTAGCGGGGAATGAGCAGTTCTTC. It encodes CAISELRGLAGNEQFF.

This clonotype has only a few counts. The chain employs TRBV5-6 and TRBJ1-1; D not resolved. Germline-derived CDR1 and CDR2 are SGHDT and YYEEEE. Between the trimmed V and J ends, which lost 3 bases and 1 base, there was a span of 4 bases. The CDR3 sequence is 12 residues long. CDR3 residues: CASSYSNTEAFF. In DNA, the CDR3 is TGTGCCAGCAGCTACTCGAACACTGAAGCTTTCTTT.

The chain links TRBV15 to TRBJ2-1, with D hard to call. The V end lost 8 bases, the J end lost 0 bases, and 8 bases lay between the germline ends. Germline V gene sequence: CDR1 LNHNV, CDR2 YYDKDF (reference sequence). CDR3 length equals 13 residues. CDR3 sequence reads: CATGSVSYNEQFF. CDR3 DNA sequence: TGTGCCACCGGGTCTGTCTCCTACAATGAGCAGTTCTTC.

This clonotype has a handful of counts. V is TRBV24-1 and J is TRBJ2-5, with D possibly TRBD2 on 5 matching bases. This CDR3 comprises 12 residues. The ends were cut back, 3 bases at V and 4 bases at J, with 5 bases in the middle. CDR1 is KGHDR and CDR2 is SFDVKD in the germline V gene. CDR3 protein: CATSDEGETQYF. As DNA, the CDR3 is TGTGCCACCAGTGATGAGGGAGAGACCCAGTACTTC.

This clonotype appeared many times. The chain has TRBV20-1 and TRBJ1-3; no clear D gene. V lost 3 bases and J lost 4, with 16 bases in between. Germline CDR1 DFQATT, CDR2 SNEGSKA (reference sequence). The CDR3 has 15 residues. The CDR3 region is CSASPGNSGGNTIYF. In nucleotides, the CDR3 is TGCAGTGCTAGTCCGGGAAACAGCGGCGGAAACACCATATATTTT.

In DNA form, the CDR3 reads TGCGCCAGCAGCTTGGACAGGGAGAGTTCACCCCTCCACTTT. Its protein is CASSLDRESSPLHF. The V gene is TRBV5-1, the J gene TRBJ1-6; tentatively, D is TRBD1 (6 bases). V was shortened by 0 bases and J by 9 bases, with 10 bases between the two germline ends. The CDR3 loop spans 14 amino acids. Germline lookup yields CDR1 SGHRS and CDR2 YFSETQ.

The sample holds a few counts of this clonotype. This chain uses TRBV12-3 or TRBV12-4 with TRBJ2-3, with D perhaps TRBD1 (6 bases). The CDR3 length is 13 residues. The V end was cut by 6 bases, the J end by 5 bases, with 12 bases between. CDR3 region: CASRATGLDTQYF. DNA for the CDR3: TGTGCCAGCAGGGCTACAGGGTTAGATACGCAGTATTTT.

This clonotype was detected ten times or more. This chain connects TRBV3-1 to TRBJ2-4; D unclear. This CDR3 comprises 13 residues. Germline CDR1 and CDR2: LGHDT and YNNKEL (reference sequence). V lost 3 bases to trimming and J lost 2 bases, with 5 bases between them. As DNA, the CDR3 is TGTGCCAGCAGCCAGGGAACCAAAAACATTCAGTACTTC. Translating it yields CASSQGTKNIQYF.